This T cell receptor (beta chain) was documented in a study of blood T cell repertoires in COVID-19. The repertoire was sequenced with immunoSEQ multiplex PCR; TCRdb's copy has only in-frame clones and lacks some. The sample carries approximately 90,000 clones, over 80% recorded once. V was pared by 5 bases and J by 8 bases, with 12 bases between. Germline V lookup: CDR1 SGHAT, CDR2 FQDESV (reference sequence). This CDR3 has 12 residues. This clonotype originated in a woman older than 75 with active or convalescent COVID-19. The sequencing sample was made of peripheral blood. J is TRBJ1-2 and V is TRBV11-1; D unresolved. CDR3 sequence reads: CASSPTGRGYTF. In DNA, the CDR3 is TGTGCCAGCAGCCCTACGGGGAGAGGCTACACCTTC.